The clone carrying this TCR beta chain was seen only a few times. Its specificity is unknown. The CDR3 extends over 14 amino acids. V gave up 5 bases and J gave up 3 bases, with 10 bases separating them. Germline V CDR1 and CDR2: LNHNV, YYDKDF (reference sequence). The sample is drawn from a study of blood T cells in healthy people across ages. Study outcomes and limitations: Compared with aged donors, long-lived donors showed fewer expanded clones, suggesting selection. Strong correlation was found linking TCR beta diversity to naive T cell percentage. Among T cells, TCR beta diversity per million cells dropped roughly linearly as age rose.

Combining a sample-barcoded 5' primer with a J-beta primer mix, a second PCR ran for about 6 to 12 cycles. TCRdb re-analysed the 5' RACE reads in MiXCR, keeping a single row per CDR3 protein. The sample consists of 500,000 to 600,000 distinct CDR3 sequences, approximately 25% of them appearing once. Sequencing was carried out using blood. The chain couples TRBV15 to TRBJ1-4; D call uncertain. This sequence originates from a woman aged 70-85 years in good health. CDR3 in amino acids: CATSVRLANEKLFF. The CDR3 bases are TGTGCCACCAGCGTTAGACTGGCTAATGAAAAACTGTTTTTT.